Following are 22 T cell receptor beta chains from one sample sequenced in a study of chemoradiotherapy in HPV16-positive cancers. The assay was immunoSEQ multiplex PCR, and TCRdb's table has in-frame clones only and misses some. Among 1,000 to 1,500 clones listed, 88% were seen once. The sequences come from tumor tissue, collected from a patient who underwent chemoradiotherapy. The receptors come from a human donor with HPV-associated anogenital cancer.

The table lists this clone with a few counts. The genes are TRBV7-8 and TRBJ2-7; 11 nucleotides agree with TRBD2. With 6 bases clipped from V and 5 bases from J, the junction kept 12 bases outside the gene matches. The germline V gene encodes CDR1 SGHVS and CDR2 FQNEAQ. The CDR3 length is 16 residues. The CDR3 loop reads CASRRLAGNVPHEQYF. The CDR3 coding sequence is TGTGCCAGCAGACGACTAGCGGGAAATGTTCCCCACGAGCAGTACTTC.

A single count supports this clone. The CDR3 region has the DNA TGTGCCTGGAGCCCCCCCGGGAAGGGAAACACCATATATTTT. This gives the protein CAWSPPGKGNTIYF. The chain recombines TRBV30 with TRBJ1-3, with D unresolved. Germline CDR1 reads GTSNPN; CDR2 reads SVGIG (reference sequence). Trimming removed 3 bases from V and 4 bases from J, with 13 bases in between. CDR3 length equals 14 residues.

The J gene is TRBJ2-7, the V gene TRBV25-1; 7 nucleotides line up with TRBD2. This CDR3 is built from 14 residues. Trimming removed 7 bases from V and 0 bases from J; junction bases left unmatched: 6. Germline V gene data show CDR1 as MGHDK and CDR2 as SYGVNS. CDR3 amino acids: CASTQRGTSYEQYF. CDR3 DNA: TGTGCCAGCACACAGCGGGGAACCTCCTACGAGCAGTACTTC.

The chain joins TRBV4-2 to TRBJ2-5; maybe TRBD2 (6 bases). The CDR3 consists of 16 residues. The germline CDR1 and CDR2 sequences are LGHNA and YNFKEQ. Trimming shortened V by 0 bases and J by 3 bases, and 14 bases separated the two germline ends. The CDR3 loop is CASSQEPGLLEETQYF. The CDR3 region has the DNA TGTGCCAGCAGCCAAGAACCCGGACTATTGGAAGAGACCCAGTACTTC.

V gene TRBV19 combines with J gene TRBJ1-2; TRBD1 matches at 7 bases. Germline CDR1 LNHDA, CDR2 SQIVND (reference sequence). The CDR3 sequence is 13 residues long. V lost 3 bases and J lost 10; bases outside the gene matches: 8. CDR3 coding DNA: TGTGCCAGTAGTATCCGACAACAGGGGATCTACACCTTC. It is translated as CASSIRQQGIYTF.

The CDR3 is CASSIFRRGNSYEQYF. In DNA, the CDR3 is TGTGCCAGCAGCATATTTCGGAGGGGGAATTCCTACGAGCAGTACTTC. The chain joins TRBV5-6 to TRBJ2-7; D may match TRBD1 or TRBD2 (6 bases each). CDR1 and CDR2 from the germline V gene are SGHDT and YYEEEE. There are 16 residues in the CDR3. The V gene lost 4 bases and the J gene lost 1 base, with 18 bases spanning the gap. The whole variable domain, remainder taken from reference TRBV5-6 and TRBJ2-7, is DAGVTQSPTHLIKTRGQQVTLRCSPKSGHDTVSWYQQALGQGPQFIFQYYEEEERQRGNFPDRFSGHQFPNYSSELNVNALLLGDSALYLCASSIFRRGNSYEQYFGPGTRLTVT.

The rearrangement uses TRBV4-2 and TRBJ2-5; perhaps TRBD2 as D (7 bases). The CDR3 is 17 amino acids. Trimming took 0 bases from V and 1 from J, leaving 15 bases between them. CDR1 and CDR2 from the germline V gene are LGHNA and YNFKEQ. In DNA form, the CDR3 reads TGTGCCAGCAGCCAAGAGGTCGCGGGGGCACTCCAAGAGACCCAGTACTTC. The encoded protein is CASSQEVAGALQETQYF.

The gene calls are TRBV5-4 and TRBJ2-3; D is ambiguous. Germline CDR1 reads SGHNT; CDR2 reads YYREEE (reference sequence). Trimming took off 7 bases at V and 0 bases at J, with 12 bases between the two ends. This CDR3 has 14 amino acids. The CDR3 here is CASRSASSTDTQYF. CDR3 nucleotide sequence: TGTGCCAGCCGCTCGGCCTCTAGCACAGATACGCAGTATTTT.

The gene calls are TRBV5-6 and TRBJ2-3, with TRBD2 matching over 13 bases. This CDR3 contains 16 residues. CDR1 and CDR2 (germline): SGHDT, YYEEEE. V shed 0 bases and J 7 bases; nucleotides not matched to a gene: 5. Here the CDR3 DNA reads TGTGCCAGCAGCTTGGAAACTAGCGGGAGGGTGAATACGCAGTATTTT. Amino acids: CASSLETSGRVNTQYF.

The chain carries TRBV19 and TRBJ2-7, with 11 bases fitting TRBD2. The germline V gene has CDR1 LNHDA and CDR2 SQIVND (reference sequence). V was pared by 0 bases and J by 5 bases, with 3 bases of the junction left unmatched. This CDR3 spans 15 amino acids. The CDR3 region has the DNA TGTGCCAGTAGTATAGAAGGTAGCGGGAGGGACGAGCAGTACTTC. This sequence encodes CASSIEGSGRDEQYF.

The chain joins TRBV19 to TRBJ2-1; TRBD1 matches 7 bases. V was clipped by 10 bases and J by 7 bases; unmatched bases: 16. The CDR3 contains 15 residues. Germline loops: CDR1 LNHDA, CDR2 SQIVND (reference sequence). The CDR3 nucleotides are TGTGCCACAAGAACGACCGGGACAGCATCAAATGAGCAGTTCTTC. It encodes CATRTTGTASNEQFF.

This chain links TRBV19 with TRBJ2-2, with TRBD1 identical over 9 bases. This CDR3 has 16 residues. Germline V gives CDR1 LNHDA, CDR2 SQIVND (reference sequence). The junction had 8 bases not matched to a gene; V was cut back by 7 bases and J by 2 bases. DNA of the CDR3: TGTGCCAGTAAACCGACAGGGGGTCGTAACACCGGGGAGCTGTTTTTT. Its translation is CASKPTGGRNTGELFF.

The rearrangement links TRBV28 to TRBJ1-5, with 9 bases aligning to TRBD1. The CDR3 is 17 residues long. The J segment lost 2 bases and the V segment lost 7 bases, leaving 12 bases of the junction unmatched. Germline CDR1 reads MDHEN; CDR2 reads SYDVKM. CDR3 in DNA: TGTGCCAGCACAAAGCCACAGGGGGCCATTGGCAATCAGCCCCAGCATTTT. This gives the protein CASTKPQGAIGNQPQHF.

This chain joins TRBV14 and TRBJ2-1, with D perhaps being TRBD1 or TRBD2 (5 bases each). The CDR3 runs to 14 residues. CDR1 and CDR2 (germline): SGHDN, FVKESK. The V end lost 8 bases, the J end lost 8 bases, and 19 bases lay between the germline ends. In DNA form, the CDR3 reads TGTGCCAGCGCAAACTATGAGGGGTTTTATGAGCAGTTCTTC. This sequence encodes CASANYEGFYEQFF.

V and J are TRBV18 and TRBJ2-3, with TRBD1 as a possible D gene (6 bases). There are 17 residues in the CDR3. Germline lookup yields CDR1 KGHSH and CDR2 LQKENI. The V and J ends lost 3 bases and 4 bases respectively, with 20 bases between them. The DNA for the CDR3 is TGTGCCAGCTCACCGGGCCGGGACCTCAGGGGCCCAGATACGCAGTATTTT. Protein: CASSPGRDLRGPDTQYF.

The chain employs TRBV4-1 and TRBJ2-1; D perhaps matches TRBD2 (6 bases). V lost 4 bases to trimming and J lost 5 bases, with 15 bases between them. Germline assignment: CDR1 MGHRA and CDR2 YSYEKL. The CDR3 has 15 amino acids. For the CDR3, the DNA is TGCGCCAGCAGCCTAGGGACTCGGAGGCACAATGAGCAGTTCTTC. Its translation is CASSLGTRRHNEQFF.

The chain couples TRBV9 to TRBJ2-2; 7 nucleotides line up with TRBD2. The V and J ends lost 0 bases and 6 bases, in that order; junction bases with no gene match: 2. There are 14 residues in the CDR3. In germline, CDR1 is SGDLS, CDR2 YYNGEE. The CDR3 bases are TGTGCCAGCAGCGTAGCTGCGGGGGCCGGGGAGCTGTTTTTT. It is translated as CASSVAAGAGELFF.

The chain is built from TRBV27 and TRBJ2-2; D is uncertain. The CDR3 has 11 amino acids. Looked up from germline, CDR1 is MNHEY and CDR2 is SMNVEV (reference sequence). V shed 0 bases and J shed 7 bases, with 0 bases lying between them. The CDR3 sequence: CASSLSGELFF. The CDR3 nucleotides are TGTGCCAGCAGTTTATCCGGGGAGCTGTTTTTT.

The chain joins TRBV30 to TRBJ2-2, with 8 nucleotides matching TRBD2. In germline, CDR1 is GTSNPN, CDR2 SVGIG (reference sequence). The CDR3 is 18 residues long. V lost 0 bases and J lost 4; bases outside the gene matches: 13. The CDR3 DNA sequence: TGTGCCTGGAGTGTATTAGCTTATGGCGGGAGGTTCACCGGGGAGCTGTTTTTT. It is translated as CAWSVLAYGGRFTGELFF.

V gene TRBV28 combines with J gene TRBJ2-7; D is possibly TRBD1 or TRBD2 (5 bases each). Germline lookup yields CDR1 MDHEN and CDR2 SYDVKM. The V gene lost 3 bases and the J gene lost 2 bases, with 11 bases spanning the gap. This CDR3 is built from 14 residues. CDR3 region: CASSFLGVAYEQYF. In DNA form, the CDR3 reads TGTGCCAGCAGTTTTTTGGGGGTGGCCTACGAGCAGTACTTC.

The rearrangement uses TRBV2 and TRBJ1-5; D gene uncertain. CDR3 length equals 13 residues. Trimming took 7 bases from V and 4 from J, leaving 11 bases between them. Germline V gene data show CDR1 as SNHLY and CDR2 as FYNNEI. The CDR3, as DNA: TGTGCCAGCACCGCGGAGGGTAATCAGCCCCAGCATTTT. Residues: CASTAEGNQPQHF.

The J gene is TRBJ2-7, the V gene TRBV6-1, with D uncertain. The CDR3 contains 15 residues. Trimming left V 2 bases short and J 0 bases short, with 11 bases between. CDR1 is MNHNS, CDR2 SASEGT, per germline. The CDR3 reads CASSELVGSSYEQYF. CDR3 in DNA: TGTGCCAGCAGTGAACTGGTCGGGTCCTCCTACGAGCAGTACTTC.